Listed here is a single T cell receptor (beta chain). This entry is derived from a study of OX40 agonist ivuxolimab in advanced cancers. The CDR3 contains 16 residues. With V trimmed by 0 bases and J by 4 bases, 5 bases remained unmatched. Germline lookup yields CDR1 ENHRY and CDR2 SYGVKD. Clones were sequenced by immunoSEQ multiplex PCR, and TCRdb holds only the in-frame ones, with some missing. The sample includes 65,000 to 85,000 clones, over 75% of them seen just once. The TCR originated in an adult with an advanced solid tumor such as melanoma, head and neck, liver or kidney cancer. This material consisted of CD4+ or CD8+ T cells sorted from blood, taken in a trial of the OX40 agonist ivuxolimab. The chain couples TRBV10-3 to TRBJ2-2; TRBD1 matches 7 bases. Here the CDR3 reads CAISESRGPGTGELFF. In DNA, the CDR3 is TGTGCCATCAGTGAGTCGAGGGGGCCGGGCACCGGGGAGCTGTTTTTT.